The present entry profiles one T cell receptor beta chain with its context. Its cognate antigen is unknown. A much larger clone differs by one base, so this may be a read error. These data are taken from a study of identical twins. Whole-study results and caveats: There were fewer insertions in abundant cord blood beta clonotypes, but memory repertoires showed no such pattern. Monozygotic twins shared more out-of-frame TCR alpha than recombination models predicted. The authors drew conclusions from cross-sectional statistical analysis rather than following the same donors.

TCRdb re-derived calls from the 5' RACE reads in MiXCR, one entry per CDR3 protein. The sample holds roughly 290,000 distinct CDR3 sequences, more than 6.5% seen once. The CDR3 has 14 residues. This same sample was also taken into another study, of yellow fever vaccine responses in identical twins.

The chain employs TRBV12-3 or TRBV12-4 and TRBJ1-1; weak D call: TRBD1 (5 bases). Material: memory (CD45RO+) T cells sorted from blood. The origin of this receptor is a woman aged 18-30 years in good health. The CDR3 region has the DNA TGTGCCAGCAGTCCAGGCGGGGGGAACACTGAAGCTCTCTTT. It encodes CASSPGGGNTEALF.